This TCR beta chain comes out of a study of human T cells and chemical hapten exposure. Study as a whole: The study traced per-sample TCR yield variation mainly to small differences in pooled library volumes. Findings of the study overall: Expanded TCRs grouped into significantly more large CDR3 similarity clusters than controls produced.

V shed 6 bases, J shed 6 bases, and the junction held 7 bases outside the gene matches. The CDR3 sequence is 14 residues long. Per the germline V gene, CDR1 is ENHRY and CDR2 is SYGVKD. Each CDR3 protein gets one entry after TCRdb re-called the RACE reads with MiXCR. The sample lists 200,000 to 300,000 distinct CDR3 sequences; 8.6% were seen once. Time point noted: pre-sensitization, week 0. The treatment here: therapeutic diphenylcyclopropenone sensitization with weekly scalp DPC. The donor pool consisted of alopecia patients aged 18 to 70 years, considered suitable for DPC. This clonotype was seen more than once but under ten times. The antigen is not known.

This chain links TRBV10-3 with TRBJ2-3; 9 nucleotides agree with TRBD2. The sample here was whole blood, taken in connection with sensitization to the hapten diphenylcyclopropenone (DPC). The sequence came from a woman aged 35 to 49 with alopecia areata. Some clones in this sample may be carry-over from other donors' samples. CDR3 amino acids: CAISQREAQDTQYF. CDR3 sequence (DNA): TGTGCCATCAGCCAGCGGGAGGCCCAGGATACGCAGTATTTT.